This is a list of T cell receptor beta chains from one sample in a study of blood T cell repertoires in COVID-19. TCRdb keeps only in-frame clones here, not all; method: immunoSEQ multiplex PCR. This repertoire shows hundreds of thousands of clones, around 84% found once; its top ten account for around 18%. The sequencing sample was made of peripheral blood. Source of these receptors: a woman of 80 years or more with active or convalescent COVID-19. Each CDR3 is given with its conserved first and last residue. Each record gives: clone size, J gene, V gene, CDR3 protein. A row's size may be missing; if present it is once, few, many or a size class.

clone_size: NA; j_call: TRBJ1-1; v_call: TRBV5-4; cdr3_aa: CASKREAHTEAFF
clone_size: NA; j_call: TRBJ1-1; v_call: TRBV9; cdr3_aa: CASSPGGTGRPMNTEAFF
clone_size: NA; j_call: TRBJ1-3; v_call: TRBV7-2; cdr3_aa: CASSLRSDRENTIYF
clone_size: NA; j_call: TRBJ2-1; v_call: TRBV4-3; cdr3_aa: CASSQGTSGGVFYNEQFF
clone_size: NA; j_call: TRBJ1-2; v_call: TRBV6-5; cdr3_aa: CASSYKGNYGYTF
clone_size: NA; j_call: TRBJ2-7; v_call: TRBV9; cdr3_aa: CASSPGVNPSYEQYF
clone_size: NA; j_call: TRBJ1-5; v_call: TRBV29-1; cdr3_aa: CSVLQGLGQPQHF
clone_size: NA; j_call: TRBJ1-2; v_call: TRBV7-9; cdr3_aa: CASRVNGATNYGYTF
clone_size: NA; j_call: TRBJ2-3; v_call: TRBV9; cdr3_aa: CASSVRQGARTDTQYF
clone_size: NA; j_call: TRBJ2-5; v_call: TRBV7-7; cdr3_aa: CASSLGPTGQETQYF
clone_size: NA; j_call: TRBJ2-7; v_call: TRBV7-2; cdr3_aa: CASSPGQAGGPYEQYF
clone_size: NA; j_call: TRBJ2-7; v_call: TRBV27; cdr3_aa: CASSPQPGQPYEQYF
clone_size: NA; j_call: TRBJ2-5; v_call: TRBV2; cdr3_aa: CASSGLAGAKETQYF
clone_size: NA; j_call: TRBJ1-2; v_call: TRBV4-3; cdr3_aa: CASSPDRGEFYGYTF
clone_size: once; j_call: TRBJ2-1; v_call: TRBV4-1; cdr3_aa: CASSQGVSSYNEQFF
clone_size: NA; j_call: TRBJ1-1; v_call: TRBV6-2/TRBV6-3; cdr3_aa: CASSYSRAVFEAFF
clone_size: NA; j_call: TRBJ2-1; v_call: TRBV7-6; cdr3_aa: CASSLRTSNSYNEQFF
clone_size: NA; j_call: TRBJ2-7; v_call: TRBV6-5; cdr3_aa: CASSYSSDRISYEQYF
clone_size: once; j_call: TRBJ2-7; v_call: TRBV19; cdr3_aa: CARNRAYEQYF
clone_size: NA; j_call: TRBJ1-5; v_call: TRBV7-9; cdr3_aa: CASSLDGQGAQPQHF
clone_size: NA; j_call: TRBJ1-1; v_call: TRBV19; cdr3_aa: CASSISPTGWYTEAFF
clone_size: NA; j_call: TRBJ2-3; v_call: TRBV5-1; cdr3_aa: CASSLILAGFTDTQYF
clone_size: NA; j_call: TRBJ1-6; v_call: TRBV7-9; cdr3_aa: CASSLGQVGSYNSPLHF
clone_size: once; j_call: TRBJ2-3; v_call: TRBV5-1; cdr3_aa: CASSKTSGTDTQYF
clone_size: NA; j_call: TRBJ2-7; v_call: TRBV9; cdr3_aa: CASSPVQGVYEQYF
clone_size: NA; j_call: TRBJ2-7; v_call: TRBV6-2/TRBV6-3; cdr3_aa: CASSPLGTGSSYEQYF
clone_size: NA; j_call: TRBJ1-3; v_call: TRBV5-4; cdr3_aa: CASSPGRDGGNTIYF
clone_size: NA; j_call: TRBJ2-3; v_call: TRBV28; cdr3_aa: CASSLAGDSADTQYF
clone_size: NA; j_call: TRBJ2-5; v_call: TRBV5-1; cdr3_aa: CASSLARGGETQYF
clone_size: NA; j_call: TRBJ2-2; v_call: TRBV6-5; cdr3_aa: CASVARRPNTGELFF
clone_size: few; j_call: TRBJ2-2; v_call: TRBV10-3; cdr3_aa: CAISLRGMNTGELFF
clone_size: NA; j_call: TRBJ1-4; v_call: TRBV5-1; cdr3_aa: CASSAQGANEKLFF
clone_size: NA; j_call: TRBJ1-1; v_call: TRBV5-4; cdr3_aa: CASSLPLGGRGYTEAFF
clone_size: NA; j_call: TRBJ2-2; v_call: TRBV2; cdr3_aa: CASKSSGELFF
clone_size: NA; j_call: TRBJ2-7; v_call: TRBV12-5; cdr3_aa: CASGLDWPSLIAEQYF
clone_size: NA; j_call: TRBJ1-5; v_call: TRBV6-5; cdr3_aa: CASSRQGVNQPQHF
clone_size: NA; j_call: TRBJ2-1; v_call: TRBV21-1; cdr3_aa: CASHRRGWAETFKNEQFF
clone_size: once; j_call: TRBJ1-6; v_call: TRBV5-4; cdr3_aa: CASSSQGGSPLHF
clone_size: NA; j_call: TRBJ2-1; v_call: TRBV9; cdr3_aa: CASSVAGGGYNEQFF
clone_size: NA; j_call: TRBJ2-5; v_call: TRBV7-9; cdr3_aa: CASSPRETQYF
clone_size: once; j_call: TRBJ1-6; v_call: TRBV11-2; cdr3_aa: CASSASGVYNSPLHF
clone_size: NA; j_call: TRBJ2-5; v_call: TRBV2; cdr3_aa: CASSLGGGLYQETQYF
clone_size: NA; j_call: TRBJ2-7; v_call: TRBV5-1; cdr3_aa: CASSQVGFRGYEQYF
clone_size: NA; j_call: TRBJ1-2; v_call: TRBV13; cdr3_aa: CASSQPTGLSYGYTF
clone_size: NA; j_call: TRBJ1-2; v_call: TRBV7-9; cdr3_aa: CASSLASTGGYGYTF
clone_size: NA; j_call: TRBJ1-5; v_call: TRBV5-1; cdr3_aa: CASSLSSGDQPQHF
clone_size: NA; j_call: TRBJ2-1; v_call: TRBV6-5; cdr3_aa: CASSYDRPYNEQFF